The clone carrying this T cell receptor beta chain was detected many times. Its antigen remains unknown. Each donor was a healthy Caucasian. The source of the sample is a study of identical twins. Notes on the study in general: Conclusions rested on cross-sectional statistics rather than following the same donors. Abundant cord blood beta clonotypes carried fewer insertions; memory repertoires showed none.

Germline assignment: CDR1 SGHRS and CDR2 YFSETQ. The J segment lost 4 bases and the V segment lost 2 bases, leaving 6 bases of the junction unmatched. This CDR3 region has 15 residues. A universal primer site was created by template switching, with the cDNA bearing unique molecular identifiers. TCRdb passed the 5' RACE reads through MiXCR, listing each CDR3 protein once. The sample contains roughly 200,000 distinct CDR3 sequences, 6.5% to 8.5% of which appear only once. This sample also belongs to another study, concerning yellow fever vaccine responses in identical twins.

The clonotype originates from a woman in her late teens or twenties in good health. V and J are TRBV5-1 and TRBJ1-1, with TRBD1 matching 9 bases. The sequenced material came from memory (CD45RO+) T cells sorted from blood. Written as DNA, the CDR3 is TGCGCCAGCAGCTTTACGGGACAGGGCGGCACTGAAGCTTTCTTT. This sequence encodes CASSFTGQGGTEAFF.